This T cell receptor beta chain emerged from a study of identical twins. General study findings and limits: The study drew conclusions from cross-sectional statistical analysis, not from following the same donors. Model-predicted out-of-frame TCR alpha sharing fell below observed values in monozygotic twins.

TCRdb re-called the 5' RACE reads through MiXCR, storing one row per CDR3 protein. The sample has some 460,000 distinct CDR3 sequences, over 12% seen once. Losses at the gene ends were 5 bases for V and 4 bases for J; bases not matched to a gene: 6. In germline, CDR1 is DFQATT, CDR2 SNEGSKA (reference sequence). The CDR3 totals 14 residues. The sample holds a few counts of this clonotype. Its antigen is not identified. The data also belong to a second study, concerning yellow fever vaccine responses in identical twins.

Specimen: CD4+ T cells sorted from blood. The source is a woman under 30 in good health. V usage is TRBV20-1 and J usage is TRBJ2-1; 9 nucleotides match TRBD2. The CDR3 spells CSAGRGGPYNEQFF. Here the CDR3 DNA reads TGCAGTGCTGGGCGGGGGGGCCCATACAATGAGCAGTTCTTC.